The clone carrying this T cell receptor (beta chain) was observed once. Some clones are missing from TCRdb's copy, which holds only in-frame ones; the method was immunoSEQ multiplex PCR. The data hold roughly 20,000 clones, with 85% to 90% observed a single time. This sample is part of a study of PD-L1 blockade in urothelial cancer. This CDR3 has 16 amino acids. The ends lost 0 bases at V and 9 bases at J; junction bases unmatched: 12. CDR1 SGHRS and CDR2 YFSETQ come from the germline V gene. This TCR was sampled from a woman aged 60-75 years with urothelial cancer. The sequencing here drew on PBMCs, taken around atezolizumab (anti-PD-L1) treatment. The V and J genes are TRBV5-1 and TRBJ2-5; TRBD1 agrees at 9 bases. CDR3 sequence: CASSLEGDRAGEAQYF. For the CDR3, the DNA is TGCGCCAGCAGCTTGGAGGGGGACAGGGCGGGCGAGGCCCAGTACTTC.